This TCR beta chain originates from a study of blood T cell repertoires in COVID-19. Study-level information: Material from acute and convalescent COVID-19 was sourced from the United States, Italy and Spain.

Individuals aged roughly 18 to 95 years were recruited from fewer than 25 US areas. Self-reported history from a screening survey and questionnaire set each donor's cohort. Method: immunoSEQ multiplex PCR; TCRdb's copy keeps in-frame clones and lacks some. The sample contains roughly 150,000 clones, approximately 80% of which appear only once. In germline, CDR1 is MDHEN, CDR2 SYDVKM. The CDR3 covers 15 residues. Losses at the gene ends were 3 bases for V and 8 bases for J; bases not matched to a gene: 8. This chain connects TRBV28 to TRBJ2-1, with 9 bases matching TRBD2. The receptor comes from a woman aged 18-30 years who had been exposed to COVID-19. Sequencing was performed on PBMCs or T cells enriched from blood (not recorded which). The CDR3 sequence is CASSLFSGSSYEQFF. In nucleotides, the CDR3 is TGTGCCAGCAGTTTGTTTAGCGGGAGTTCTTATGAGCAGTTCTTC.